This T cell receptor (beta chain) stems from a study of T cell repertoires in cytomegalovirus infection. With regard to this clonotype: Its target is not known.

General study findings and limits: There were HLA-C-restricted CMV-specific TCR beta clonotypes dominating the ex vivo response.

The CDR3 length is 13 residues. Germline lookup yields CDR1 SGHTA and CDR2 FQGNSA. V shed 6 bases, J shed 9 bases, and the junction held 8 bases outside the gene matches. MiXCR, run by TCRdb on the reads, gives a single entry per CDR3 protein. The table lists around 740,000 distinct CDR3 sequences, under 40% of them singletons. The specimen was PBMCs. This TCR came from a human donor in good health (CMV status not recorded). Some clones in this sample may be carry-over from other donors' samples. The J gene is TRBJ2-7, the V gene TRBV7-2, with 10 bases matching TRBD2. CDR3 nucleotides: TGTGCCAGCAGTCTTAAAAGGACTAGCGGGCAGTACTTC. Protein sequence: CASSLKRTSGQYF.